The text below deals with one T cell receptor (beta chain). Its cognate antigen is unknown. The data derive from a study of T-cell reconstitution after alpha-beta-depleted transplantation in children. Study findings and constraints: TCRbeta diversity was high at day 60 in some patients (a result of surviving recipient T cells and thymic progenitors). A year had passed since transplant, and T-cell counts and diversity by then came mostly from newly produced T cells. As was reported, about two months after transplant, alpha-beta T cells came from several hundred expanded graft clones.

Preparation of the TCRbeta library used unique molecular identifiers. A single record per CDR3 protein comes from TCRdb applying MiXCR to the PCR reads. The table lists about 400,000 distinct CDR3 sequences, about a sixth of them singletons. Trimming removed 1 base from V and 5 bases from J, with 18 bases in between. Germline assignment: CDR1 SEHNR and CDR2 FQNEAQ (reference sequence). CDR3 length: 16 amino acids. The clonotype was recovered from a boy under three years old who had a stem cell transplant for Wiskott-Aldrich syndrome, so the T cells may come from the graft donor. This specimen was PBMCs, mostly from graft donor cells, taken 360 days after TCRalphabeta/CD19-depleted stem cell transplant. This chain joins TRBV7-9 and TRBJ2-7; the D gene could be TRBD1 or TRBD2 (6 bases each). The CDR3 coding sequence is TGTGCCAGCAGCTTAGTCGGTTGGAGGGGGGCAGACGAGCAGTACTTC. Encoded protein: CASSLVGWRGADEQYF.